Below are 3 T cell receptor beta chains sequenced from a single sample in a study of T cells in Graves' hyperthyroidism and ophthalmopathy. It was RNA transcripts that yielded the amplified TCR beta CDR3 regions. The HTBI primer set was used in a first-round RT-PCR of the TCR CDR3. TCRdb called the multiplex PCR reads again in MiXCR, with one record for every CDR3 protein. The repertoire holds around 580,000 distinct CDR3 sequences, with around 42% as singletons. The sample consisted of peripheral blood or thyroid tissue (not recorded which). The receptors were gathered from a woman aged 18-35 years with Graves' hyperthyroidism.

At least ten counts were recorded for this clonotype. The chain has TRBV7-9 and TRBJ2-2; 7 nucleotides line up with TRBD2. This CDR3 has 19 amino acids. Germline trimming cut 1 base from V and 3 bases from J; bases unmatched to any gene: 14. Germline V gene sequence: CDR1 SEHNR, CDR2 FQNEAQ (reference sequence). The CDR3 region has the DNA TGTGCCAGCAGCTTAGAGCTTCGGGGACTAAAAGGGGACACCGGGGAGCTGTTTTTT. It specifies CASSLELRGLKGDTGELFF.

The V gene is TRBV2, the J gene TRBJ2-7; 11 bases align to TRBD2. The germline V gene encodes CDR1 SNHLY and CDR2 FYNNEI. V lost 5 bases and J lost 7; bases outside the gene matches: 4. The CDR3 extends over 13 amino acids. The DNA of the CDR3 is TGTGCCAGCAGTCTAGCGGGAGGTAAAGAGCAGTACTTC. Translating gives CASSLAGGKEQYF.

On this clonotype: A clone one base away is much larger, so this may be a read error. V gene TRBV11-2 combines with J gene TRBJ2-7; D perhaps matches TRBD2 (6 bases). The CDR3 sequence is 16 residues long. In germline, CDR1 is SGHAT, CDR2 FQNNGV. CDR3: CASSLGGGTPSYGQYF. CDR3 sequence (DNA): TGTGCCAGCAGCTTAGGAGGCGGGACCCCTTCCTACGGGCAGTACTTC.